A single sample is the source of the 2 T cell receptor beta chains below, sequenced in a study of blood T cell repertoires in COVID-19. Assay: immunoSEQ multiplex PCR; the TCRdb copy retains only in-frame clones and omits some. Among hundreds of thousands of clones listed, 85% to 90% were seen once. Material: PBMCs or T cells enriched from blood (not recorded which). The receptors were gathered from a woman in her late teens or twenties with acute COVID-19.

The gene calls are TRBV7-8 and TRBJ2-7; TRBD1 agrees at 9 bases. V shed 7 bases, J shed 2 bases, and the junction held 15 bases outside the gene matches. The germline gives CDR1 SGHVS, CDR2 FQNEAQ. The CDR3 length is 17 residues. The CDR3 DNA follows: TGTGCCAGCACCTCCCAACAGGGGGCCGTGTTTACCTACGAGCAGTACTTC. Residues: CASTSQQGAVFTYEQYF.

The chain carries TRBV5-1 and TRBJ2-1; possibly TRBD2 for D (8 bases). V dropped 4 bases and J dropped 7 bases, with 30 bases sitting between them. The CDR3 length is 19 residues. Germline V gene lookup returns CDR1 SGHRS and CDR2 YFSETQ. The CDR3 DNA follows: TGCGCCAGCAGCCCAGGTGGGACAGACCTTAGCGGGATAAGGAATGAGCAGTTCTTC. Its translation: CASSPGGTDLSGIRNEQFF. Combining the CDR3 with reference TRBV5-1 and TRBJ2-1 gives the whole variable domain KAGVTQTPRYLIKTRGQQVTLSCSPISGHRSVSWYQQTPGQGLQFLFEYFSETQRNKGNFPGRFSGRQFSNSRSEMNVSTLELGDSALYLCASSPGGTDLSGIRNEQFFGPGTRLTVL.